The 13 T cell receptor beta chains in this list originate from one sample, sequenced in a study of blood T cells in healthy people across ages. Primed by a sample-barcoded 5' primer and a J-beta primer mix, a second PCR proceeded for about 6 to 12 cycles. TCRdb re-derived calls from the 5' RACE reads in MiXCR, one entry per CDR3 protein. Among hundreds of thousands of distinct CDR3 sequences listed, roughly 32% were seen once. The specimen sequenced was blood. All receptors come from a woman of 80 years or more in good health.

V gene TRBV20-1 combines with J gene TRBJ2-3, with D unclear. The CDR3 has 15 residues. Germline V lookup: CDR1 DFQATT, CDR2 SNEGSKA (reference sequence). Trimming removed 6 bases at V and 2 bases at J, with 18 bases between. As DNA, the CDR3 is TGCAGTGCCACCGAGGCTCACGCGCCCACAGATACGCAGTATTTT. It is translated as CSATEAHAPTDTQYF.

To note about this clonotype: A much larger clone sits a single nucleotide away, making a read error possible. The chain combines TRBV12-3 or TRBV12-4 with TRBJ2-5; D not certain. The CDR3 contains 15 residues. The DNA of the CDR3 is TGTGCCAGCAATTTAGTATTTGGGCCTAAAGAGACCCAGTACTTC. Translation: CASNLVFGPKETQYF.

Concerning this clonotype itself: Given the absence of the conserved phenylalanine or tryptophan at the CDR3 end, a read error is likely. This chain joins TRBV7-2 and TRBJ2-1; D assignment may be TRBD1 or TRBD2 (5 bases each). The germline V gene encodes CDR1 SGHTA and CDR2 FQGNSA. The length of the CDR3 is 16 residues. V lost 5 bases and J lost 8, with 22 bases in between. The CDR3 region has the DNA TGTGCCAGCAGCCCGAGGGGTTCGTGGTGCGGCGATGAGCAGTTCTGC. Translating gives CASSPRGSWCGDEQFC.

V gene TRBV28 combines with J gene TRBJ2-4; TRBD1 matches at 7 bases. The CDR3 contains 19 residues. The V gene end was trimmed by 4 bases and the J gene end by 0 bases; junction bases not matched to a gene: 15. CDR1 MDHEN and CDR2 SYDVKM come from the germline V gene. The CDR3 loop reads CASSSIPNRDRLAKNIQYF. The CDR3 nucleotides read TGTGCCAGCAGTTCTATCCCAAATCGGGACAGACTAGCCAAAAACATTCAGTACTTC.

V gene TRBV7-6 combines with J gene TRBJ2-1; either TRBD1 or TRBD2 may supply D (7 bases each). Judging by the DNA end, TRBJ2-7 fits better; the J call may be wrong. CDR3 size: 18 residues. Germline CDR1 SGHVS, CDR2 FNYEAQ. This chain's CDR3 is CASSPVGGGGSVSYEQYF. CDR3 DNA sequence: TGTGCCAGCAGTCCCGTGGGAGGGGGCGGGTCCGTTTCCTACGAGCAGTACTTC.

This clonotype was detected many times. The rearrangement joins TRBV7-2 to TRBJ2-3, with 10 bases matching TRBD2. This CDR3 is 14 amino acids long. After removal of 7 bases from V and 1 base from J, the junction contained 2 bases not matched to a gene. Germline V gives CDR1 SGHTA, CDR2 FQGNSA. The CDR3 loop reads CASKSGGGTDTQYF. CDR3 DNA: TGTGCCAGCAAGAGCGGGGGGGGCACAGATACGCAGTATTTT.

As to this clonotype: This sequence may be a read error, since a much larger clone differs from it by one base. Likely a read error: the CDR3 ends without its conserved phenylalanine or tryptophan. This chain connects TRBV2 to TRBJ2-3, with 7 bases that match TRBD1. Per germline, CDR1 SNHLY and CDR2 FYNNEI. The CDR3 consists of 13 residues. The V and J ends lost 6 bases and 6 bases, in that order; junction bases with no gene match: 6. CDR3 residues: CASRATGLDTQYL. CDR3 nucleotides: TGTGCCAGCAGGGCGACAGGGTTGGATACGCAGTATTTG.

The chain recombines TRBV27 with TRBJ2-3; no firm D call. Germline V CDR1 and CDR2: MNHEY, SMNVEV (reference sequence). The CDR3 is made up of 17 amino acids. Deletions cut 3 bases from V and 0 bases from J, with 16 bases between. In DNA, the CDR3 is TGTGCCAGCAGTTTTGCCCTCCGGACGGCCAGCACAGATACGCAGTATTTT. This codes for CASSFALRTASTDTQYF.

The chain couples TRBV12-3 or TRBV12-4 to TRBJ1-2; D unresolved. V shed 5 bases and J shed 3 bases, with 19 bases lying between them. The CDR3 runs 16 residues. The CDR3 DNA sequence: TGTGCCAGCAGTCCTCCCCTCGGGCCCTATCACTATGGCTACACCTTC. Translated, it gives CASSPPLGPYHYGYTF.

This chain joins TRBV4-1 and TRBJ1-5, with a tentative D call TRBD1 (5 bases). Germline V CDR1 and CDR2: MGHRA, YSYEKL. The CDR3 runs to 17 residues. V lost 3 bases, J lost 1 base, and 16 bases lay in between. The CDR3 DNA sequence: TGCGCCAGCAGCCAGCCAGCGAGGGGACCGAGCAATCAGCCCCAGCATTTT. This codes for CASSQPARGPSNQPQHF.

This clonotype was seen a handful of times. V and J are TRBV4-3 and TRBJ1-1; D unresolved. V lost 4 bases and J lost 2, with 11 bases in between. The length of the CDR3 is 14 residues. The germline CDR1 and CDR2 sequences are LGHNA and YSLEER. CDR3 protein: CASSPRVANTEAFF. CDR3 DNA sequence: TGCGCCAGCAGCCCAAGGGTAGCCAACACTGAAGCTTTCTTT.

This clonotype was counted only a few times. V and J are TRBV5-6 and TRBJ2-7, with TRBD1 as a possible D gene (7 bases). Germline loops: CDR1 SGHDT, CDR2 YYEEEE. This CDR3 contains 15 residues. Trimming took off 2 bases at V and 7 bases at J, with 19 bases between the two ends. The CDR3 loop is CASSFGRGVYNEQYF. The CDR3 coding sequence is TGTGCCAGCAGCTTCGGCAGGGGGGTTTACAATGAGCAGTACTTC.

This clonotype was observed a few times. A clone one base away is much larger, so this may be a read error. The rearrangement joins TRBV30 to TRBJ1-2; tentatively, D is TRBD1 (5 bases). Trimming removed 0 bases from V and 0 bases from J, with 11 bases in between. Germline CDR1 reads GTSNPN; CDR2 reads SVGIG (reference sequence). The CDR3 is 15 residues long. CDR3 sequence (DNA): TGTGCCTGGAGTGTACGGGGGATAGCTAACTATGGCTACACCTTC. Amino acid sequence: CAWSVRGIANYGYTF.